The clone carrying this T cell receptor beta chain was found once. This entry comes from a study of shared clonotypes between healthy human individuals. Clones were sequenced by immunoSEQ multiplex PCR, and TCRdb holds only the in-frame ones, with some missing. The table has 600,000 to 750,000 clones, roughly two thirds seen once. The CDR3 is made up of 17 amino acids. Trimming cost V 3 bases and J 3 bases; bases outside gene matches: 9. Germline V gene sequence: CDR1 LNHDA, CDR2 SQIVND (reference sequence). This TCR derives from a woman aged 25 to 39 in good health. This chain uses TRBV19 with TRBJ1-5; 9 bases are shared with TRBD1. The sample was memory CD4+ T cells sorted from blood. Sample subset: CD45RA-negative fraction. The CDR3 region is CASSIRHGQGSNQPQHF. The CDR3 DNA is TGTGCCAGTAGTATCCGCCACGGACAGGGGTCCAATCAGCCCCAGCATTTT.